These 18 T cell receptor beta chains were sequenced from one sample in a study of radiotherapy plus CTLA-4 blockade in lung cancer. Profiling relied on immunoSEQ multiplex PCR, and the TCRdb table lists in-frame clones only, not all of them. The sample holds over 75,000 clones, about four fifths seen once. This specimen was peripheral blood, taken from a patient treated with radiotherapy plus ipilimumab. The receptors here all came from a human donor with non-small cell lung cancer who had stable disease on radiotherapy plus ipilimumab.

The genes are TRBV27 and TRBJ2-4, with 10 positions matching TRBD2. Germline lookup yields CDR1 MNHEY and CDR2 SMNVEV (reference sequence). The CDR3 is made up of 16 amino acids. V was clipped by 0 bases and J by 6 bases; unmatched bases: 5. The CDR3 bases are TGTGCCAGCAGTTTATCGCCCGGGACTAGCGCAAACATTCAGTACTTC. Translated, it gives CASSLSPGTSANIQYF.

This chain joins TRBV6-9 and TRBJ1-5; 9 bases fit TRBD1. Per germline, CDR1 MNHGY and CDR2 SVAAGI. The CDR3 consists of 17 residues. The junction had 12 bases not matched to a gene; V was cut back by 7 bases and J by 2 bases. The CDR3 DNA follows: TGTGCCAGCAAAGGGGACAGGGAAGGTTCCGGCAATCAGCCCCAGCATTTT. This encodes CASKGDREGSGNQPQHF.

CDR3: CAWGNDRGGNTEAFF. The CDR3 nucleotides are TGTGCCTGGGGAAATGACAGGGGGGGGAACACTGAAGCTTTCTTT. The chain joins TRBV30 to TRBJ1-1; 9 bases are a match to TRBD1. The CDR3 is 15 residues long. Germline V CDR1 and CDR2: GTSNPN, SVGIG (reference sequence). With 5 bases clipped from V and 1 base from J, the junction kept 8 bases outside the gene matches.

The rearrangement links TRBV19 to TRBJ2-5; 8 bases fit TRBD1. The CDR3 sequence is 14 residues long. V trimming: 5 bases; J trimming: 5 bases; junction bases outside the gene matches: 7. Germline values: CDR1 LNHDA, CDR2 SQIVND (reference sequence). The CDR3 region has the DNA TGTGCCAGTAGTTCAGGACAGGGCTTTGAGACCCAGTACTTC. Translation: CASSSGQGFETQYF.

The chain recombines TRBV7-3 with TRBJ1-2; D gene ambiguous. This CDR3 contains 16 residues. Germline V gene data show CDR1 as SGHTA and CDR2 as FQGTGA. Trimming shortened V by 4 bases and J by 3 bases, and 18 bases separated the two germline ends. The CDR3 DNA reads TGTGCCAGCAGCTCAAGCGGAAGGACGGACGACTATGGCTACACCTTC. It encodes CASSSSGRTDDYGYTF.

CDR3 bases: TGTGCCTGGAGTCGACAGGGGATGTCCTACAATGAGCAGTTCTTC. It is translated as CAWSRQGMSYNEQFF. The genes are TRBV30 and TRBJ2-1, with 8 bases identical to TRBD1. The V and J ends lost 2 bases and 1 base, in that order; junction bases with no gene match: 4. The CDR3 contains 15 residues. Germline lookup yields CDR1 GTSNPN and CDR2 SVGIG (reference sequence).

V usage is TRBV4-2 and J usage is TRBJ2-2; D may be TRBD1 or TRBD2 (5 bases each). Germline V gene data show CDR1 as LGHNA and CDR2 as YNFKEQ. This CDR3 comprises 16 residues. The V gene lost 0 bases and the J gene lost 5 bases, with 13 bases spanning the gap. The CDR3 here is CASSQDRSWGTGELFF. CDR3 nucleotides: TGTGCCAGCAGCCAAGACAGGAGTTGGGGGACCGGGGAGCTGTTTTTT.

The gene calls are TRBV18 and TRBJ2-5; weak D call: TRBD2 (5 bases). This CDR3 has 15 residues. V was shortened by 3 bases and J by 5 bases, with 16 bases between the two germline ends. Germline-derived CDR1 and CDR2 are KGHSH and LQKENI. DNA of the CDR3: TGTGCCAGCTCACCCGAGAAAGGAGGAAAGGAGACCCAGTACTTC. This sequence encodes CASSPEKGGKETQYF. Looking up the rest from reference TRBV18 and TRBJ2-5 gives the full variable domain: NAGVMQNPRHLVRRRGQEARLRCSPMKGHSHVYWYRQLPEEGLKFMVYLQKENIIDESGMPKERFSAEFPKEGPSILRIQQVVRGDSAAYFCASSPEKGGKETQYFGPGTRLLVL.

The chain is built from TRBV6-1 and TRBJ1-4; D is uncertain. The CDR3 has 15 amino acids. Germline CDR1 reads MNHNS; CDR2 reads SASEGT. V dropped 4 bases and J dropped 6 bases, with 15 bases sitting between them. The CDR3 coding sequence is TGTGCCAGCAGTGTCTACGGATCCTCAGATGAAAAACTGTTTTTT. Translated, it gives CASSVYGSSDEKLFF.

The chain uses TRBV11-3 and TRBJ2-1; no reliable D call. The CDR3 runs 12 residues. V lost 1 base and J lost 5, with 3 bases in between. The germline V gene encodes CDR1 SGHNT and CDR2 YENEEA. This CDR3 reads CASSLVDNEQFF. The CDR3 DNA reads as TGTGCCAGCAGCTTAGTGGACAATGAGCAGTTCTTC.

J is TRBJ2-5 and V is TRBV21-1; no DNA check was done on the table's D call, TRBD1. TRBV21-1 is deemed a pseudogene. CDR3 length equals 16 residues. The CDR3 region has the DNA TGTGCCAGCAGCACCACCGGGACATTATTCCAAGAGACCCAGTACTTC. It translates to CASSTTGTLFQETQYF.

The chain carries TRBV28 and TRBJ2-2; D perhaps matches TRBD2 (6 bases). This CDR3 contains 15 residues. Trimming left V 3 bases short and J 3 bases short, with 11 bases between. CDR1 and CDR2 from the germline V gene are MDHEN and SYDVKM. The CDR3 sequence: CASSLGGVDTGELFF. The CDR3 nucleotides are TGTGCCAGCAGTTTGGGGGGAGTGGACACCGGGGAGCTGTTTTTT. The full variable domain, rest sourced from reference TRBV28 and TRBJ2-2, is DVKVTQSSRYLVKRTGEKVFLECVQDMDHENMFWYRQDPGLGLRLIYFSYDVKMKEKGDIPEGYSVSREKKERFSLILESASTNQTSMYLCASSLGGVDTGELFFGEGSRLTVL.

J is TRBJ2-1 and V is TRBV27; 12 nucleotides agree with TRBD2. Per the germline V gene, CDR1 is MNHEY and CDR2 is SMNVEV (reference sequence). This CDR3 comprises 18 residues. V lost 3 bases, J lost 5 bases, and 11 bases stayed unmatched. CDR3 sequence reads: CASSFGVRTSGVNNEQFF. CDR3 coding DNA: TGTGCCAGCAGTTTTGGGGTTCGGACTAGCGGGGTAAACAATGAGCAGTTCTTC.

The chain has TRBV5-1 and TRBJ1-6, with no clear D. This CDR3 contains 14 residues. Trimming took off 4 bases at V and 7 bases at J, with 12 bases between the two ends. Germline CDR1 and CDR2: SGHRS and YFSETQ. CDR3: CASSRDNGNSPLHF. The CDR3 DNA follows: TGCGCCAGCAGCCGGGATAATGGAAATTCACCCCTCCACTTT.

This clone was counted between two and nine times. The chain couples TRBV12-1 to TRBJ2-2; TRBD2 is taken as the D call from the table, unchecked against the DNA. TRBV12-1 is given as a pseudogene. This CDR3 contains 18 residues. The CDR3 bases are TGTGCCAGCAGCTTTGTGCGACCCGGGACTTGGGGTACCGGGGAGCTGTTTTTT. Translated, it gives CASSFVRPGTWGTGELFF.

The rearrangement links TRBV10-3 to TRBJ2-5; 7 nucleotides align to TRBD1. V was clipped by 4 bases and J by 2 bases; unmatched bases: 7. Germline V CDR1 and CDR2: ENHRY, SYGVKD. This CDR3 is built from 15 residues. The CDR3 DNA sequence: TGTGCCATCAGTGGGGGGACAGCAGATCAAGAGACCCAGTACTTC. This encodes CAISGGTADQETQYF.

This rearrangement joins TRBV9 to TRBJ1-1; TRBD1 is a possible D gene (5 bases). In germline, CDR1 is SGDLS, CDR2 YYNGEE. V was trimmed by 0 bases and J by 12 bases, leaving 18 bases between them. CDR3 length equals 14 residues. CDR3: CASSVGSGREYPFF. CDR3 DNA: TGTGCCAGCAGCGTAGGGTCGGGCAGGGAGTACCCTTTCTTT.

The chain recombines TRBV28 with TRBJ2-5, with 9 bases fitting TRBD2. The J call could be wrong; TRBJ2-7 is a better fit for the DNA end. This CDR3 contains 17 residues. Germline loops: CDR1 MDHEN, CDR2 SYDVKM. The CDR3 DNA follows: TGTGCCAGCAGTTCCAACCGTTTAGCGGGAGTCCTCTACGAGCAGTACTTC. Translation: CASSSNRLAGVLYEQYF.